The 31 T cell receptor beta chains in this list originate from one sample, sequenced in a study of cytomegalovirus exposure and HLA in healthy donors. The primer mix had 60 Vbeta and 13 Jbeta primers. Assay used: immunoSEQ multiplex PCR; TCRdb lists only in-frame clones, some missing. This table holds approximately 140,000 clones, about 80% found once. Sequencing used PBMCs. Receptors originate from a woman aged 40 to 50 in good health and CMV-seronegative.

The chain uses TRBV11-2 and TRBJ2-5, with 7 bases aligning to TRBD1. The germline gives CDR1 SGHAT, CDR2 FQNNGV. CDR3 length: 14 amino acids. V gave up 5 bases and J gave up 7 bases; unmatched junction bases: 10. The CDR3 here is CASSPTGRGVTQYF. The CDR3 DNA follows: TGTGCCAGCAGCCCGACAGGGCGAGGTGTGACCCAGTACTTC.

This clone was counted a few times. This CDR3 is CASSWQGGTEAFF. For the CDR3, the DNA is TGTGCCAGCAGCTGGCAAGGGGGTACTGAAGCTTTCTTT. The V call is TRBV5-4, the J call TRBJ1-1; the D gene is possibly TRBD1 (6 bases). This CDR3 is built from 13 residues. Trimming shortened V by 3 bases and J by 5 bases, and 11 bases separated the two germline ends. Germline V gene lookup returns CDR1 SGHNT and CDR2 YYREEE (reference sequence).

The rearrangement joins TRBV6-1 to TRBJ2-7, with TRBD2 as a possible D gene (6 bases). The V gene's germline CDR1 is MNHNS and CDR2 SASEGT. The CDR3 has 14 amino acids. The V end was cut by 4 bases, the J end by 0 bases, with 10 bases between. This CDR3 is CASSGRGSSYEQYF. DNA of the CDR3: TGTGCCAGCAGTGGGCGGGGAAGCTCCTACGAGCAGTACTTC.

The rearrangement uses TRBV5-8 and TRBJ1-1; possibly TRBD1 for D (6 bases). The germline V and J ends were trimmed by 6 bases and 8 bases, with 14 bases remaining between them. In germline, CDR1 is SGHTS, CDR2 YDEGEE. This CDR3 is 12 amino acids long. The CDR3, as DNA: TGTGCCAGCACATATCAGGGACACGAAGCTTTCTTT. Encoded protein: CASTYQGHEAFF.

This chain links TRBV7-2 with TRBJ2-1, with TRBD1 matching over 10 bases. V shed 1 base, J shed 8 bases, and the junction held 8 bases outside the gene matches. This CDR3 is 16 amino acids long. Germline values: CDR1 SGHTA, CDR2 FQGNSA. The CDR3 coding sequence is TGTGCCAGCAGCTTAGTCGGGACAGGGGTGTTCGATGAGCAGTTCTTC. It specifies CASSLVGTGVFDEQFF.

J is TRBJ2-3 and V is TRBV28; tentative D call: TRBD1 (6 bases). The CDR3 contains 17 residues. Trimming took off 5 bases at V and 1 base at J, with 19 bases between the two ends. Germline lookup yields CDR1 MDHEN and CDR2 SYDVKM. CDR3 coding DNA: TGTGCCAGCAGTCCGGGACACGGTAAAACAGGCACAGATACGCAGTATTTT. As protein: CASSPGHGKTGTDTQYF.

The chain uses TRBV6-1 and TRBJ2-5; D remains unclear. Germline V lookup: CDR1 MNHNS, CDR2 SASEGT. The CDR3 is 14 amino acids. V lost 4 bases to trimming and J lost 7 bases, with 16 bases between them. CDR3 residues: CASSGVVPGGTQYF. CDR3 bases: TGTGCCAGCAGTGGAGTAGTGCCCGGTGGGACCCAGTACTTC.

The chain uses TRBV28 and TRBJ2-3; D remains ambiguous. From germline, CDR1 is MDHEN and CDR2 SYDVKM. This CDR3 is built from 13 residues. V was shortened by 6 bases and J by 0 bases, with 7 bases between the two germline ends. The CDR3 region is CASRSQSTDTQYF. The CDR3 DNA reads TGTGCCAGCAGGTCACAGAGCACAGATACGCAGTATTTT.

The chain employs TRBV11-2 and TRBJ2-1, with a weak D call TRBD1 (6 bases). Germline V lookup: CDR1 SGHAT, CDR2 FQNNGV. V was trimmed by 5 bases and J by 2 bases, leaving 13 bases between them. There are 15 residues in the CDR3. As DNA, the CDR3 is TGTGCCAGCAGCCAGGGACAACCGACCTACAATGAGCAGTTCTTC. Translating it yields CASSQGQPTYNEQFF.

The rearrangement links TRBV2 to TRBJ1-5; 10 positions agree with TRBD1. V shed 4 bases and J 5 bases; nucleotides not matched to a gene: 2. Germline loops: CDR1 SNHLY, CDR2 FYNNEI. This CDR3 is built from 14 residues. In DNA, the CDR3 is TGTGCCAGCAGTGCTGACAGGGGGCATCAGCCCCAGCATTTT. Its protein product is CASSADRGHQPQHF.

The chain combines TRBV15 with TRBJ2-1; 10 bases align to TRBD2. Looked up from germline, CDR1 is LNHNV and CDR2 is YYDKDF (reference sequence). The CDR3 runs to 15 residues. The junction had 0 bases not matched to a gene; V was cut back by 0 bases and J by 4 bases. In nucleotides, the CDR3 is TGTGCCACCAGCAGAGAACTAGCGGGATACAATGAGCAGTTCTTC. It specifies CATSRELAGYNEQFF.

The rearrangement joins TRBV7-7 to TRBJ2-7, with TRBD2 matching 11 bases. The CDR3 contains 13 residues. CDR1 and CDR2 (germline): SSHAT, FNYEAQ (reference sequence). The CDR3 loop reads CAIPLAGGYEQYF. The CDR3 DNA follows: TGTGCTATCCCCCTAGCGGGAGGCTACGAGCAGTACTTC.

The CDR3 DNA sequence: TGTGCCAGCAGTGGGACGACTCAATACGGGACTTTCTTT. Protein sequence: CASSGTTQYGTFF. The rearrangement uses TRBV6-1 and TRBJ1-1; D is unresolved. The V end was cut by 4 bases, the J end by 12 bases, with 18 bases between. The CDR3 covers 13 residues. Germline V lookup: CDR1 MNHNS, CDR2 SASEGT.

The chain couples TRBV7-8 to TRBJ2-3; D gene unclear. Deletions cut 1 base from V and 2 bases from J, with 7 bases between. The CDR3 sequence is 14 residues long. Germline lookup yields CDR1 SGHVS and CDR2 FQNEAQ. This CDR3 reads CASSLGAFTDTQYF. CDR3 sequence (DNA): TGTGCCAGCAGCTTAGGCGCCTTCACAGATACGCAGTATTTT.

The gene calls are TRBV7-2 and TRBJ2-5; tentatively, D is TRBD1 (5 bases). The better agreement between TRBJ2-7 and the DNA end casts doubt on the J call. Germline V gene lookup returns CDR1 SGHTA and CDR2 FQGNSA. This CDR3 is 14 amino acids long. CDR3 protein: CASRPTAHSYEQYF. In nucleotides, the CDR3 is TGTGCCAGCAGACCGACAGCCCACTCCTACGAGCAGTACTTC.

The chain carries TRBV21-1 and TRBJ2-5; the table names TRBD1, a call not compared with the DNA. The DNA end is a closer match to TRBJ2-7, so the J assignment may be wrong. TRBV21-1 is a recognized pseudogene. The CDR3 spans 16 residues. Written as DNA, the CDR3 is TGTGCCAGCAGCAAAGTGACGAGACAGGAAGCCTACGAGCAGTACTTC. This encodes CASSKVTRQEAYEQYF.

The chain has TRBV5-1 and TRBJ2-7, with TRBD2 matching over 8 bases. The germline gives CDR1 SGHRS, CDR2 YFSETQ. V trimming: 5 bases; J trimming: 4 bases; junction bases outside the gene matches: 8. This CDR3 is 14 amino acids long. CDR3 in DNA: TGCGCCAGCAGTCTTGGACTAGCCCCGTACGAGCAGTACTTC. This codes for CASSLGLAPYEQYF.

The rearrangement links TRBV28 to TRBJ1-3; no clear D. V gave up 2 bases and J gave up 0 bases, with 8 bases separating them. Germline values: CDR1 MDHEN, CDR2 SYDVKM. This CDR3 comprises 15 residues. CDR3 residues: CASSLREISGNTIYF. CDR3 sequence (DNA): TGTGCCAGCAGTTTACGGGAGATCTCTGGAAACACCATATATTTT.

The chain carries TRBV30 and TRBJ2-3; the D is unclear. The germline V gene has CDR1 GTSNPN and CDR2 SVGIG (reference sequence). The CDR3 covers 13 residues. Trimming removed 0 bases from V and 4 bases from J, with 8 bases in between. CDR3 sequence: CAWSVVSPDTQYF. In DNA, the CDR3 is TGTGCCTGGAGTGTGGTGAGCCCAGATACGCAGTATTTT.

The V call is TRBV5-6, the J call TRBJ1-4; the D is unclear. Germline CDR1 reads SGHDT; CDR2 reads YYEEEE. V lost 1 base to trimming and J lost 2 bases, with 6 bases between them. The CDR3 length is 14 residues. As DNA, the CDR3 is TGTGCCAGCAGCTTGAAGCATACTAATGAAAAACTGTTTTTT. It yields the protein CASSLKHTNEKLFF. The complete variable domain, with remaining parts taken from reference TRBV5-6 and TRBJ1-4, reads DAGVTQSPTHLIKTRGQQVTLRCSPKSGHDTVSWYQQALGQGPQFIFQYYEEEERQRGNFPDRFSGHQFPNYSSELNVNALLLGDSALYLCASSLKHTNEKLFFGSGTQLSVL.

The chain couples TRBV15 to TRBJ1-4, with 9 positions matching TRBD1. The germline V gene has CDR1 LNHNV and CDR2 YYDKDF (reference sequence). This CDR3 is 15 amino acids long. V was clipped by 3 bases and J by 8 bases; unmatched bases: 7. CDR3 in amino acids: CATSSGTGGGEKLFF. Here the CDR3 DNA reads TGTGCCACCAGCAGTGGTACAGGGGGCGGCGAAAAACTGTTTTTT.

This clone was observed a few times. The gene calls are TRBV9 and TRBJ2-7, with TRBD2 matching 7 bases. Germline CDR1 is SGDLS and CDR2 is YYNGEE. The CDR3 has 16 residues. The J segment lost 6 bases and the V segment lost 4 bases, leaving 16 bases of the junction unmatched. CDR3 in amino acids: CASSSTAGLGGGEQYF. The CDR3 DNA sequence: TGTGCCAGCAGCTCAACGGCCGGACTAGGAGGTGGCGAGCAGTACTTC. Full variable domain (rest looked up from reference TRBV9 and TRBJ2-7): DSGVTQTPKHLITATGQRVTLRCSPRSGDLSVYWYQQSLDQGLQFLIQYYNGEERAKGNILERFSAQQFPDLHSELNLSSLELGDSALYFCASSSTAGLGGGEQYFGPGTRLTVT.

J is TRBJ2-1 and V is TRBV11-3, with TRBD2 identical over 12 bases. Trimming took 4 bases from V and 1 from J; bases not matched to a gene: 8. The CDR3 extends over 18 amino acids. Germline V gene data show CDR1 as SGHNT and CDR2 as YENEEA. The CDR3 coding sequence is TGTGCCAGCAGCTCAGGGACTAGCGGGTCCTTTTCCTACAATGAGCAGTTCTTC. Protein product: CASSSGTSGSFSYNEQFF. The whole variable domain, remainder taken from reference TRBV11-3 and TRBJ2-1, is EAGVVQSPRYKIIEKKQPVAFWCNPISGHNTLYWYLQNLGQGPELLIRYENEEAVDDSQLPKDRFSAERLKGVDSTLKIQPAELGDSAVYLCASSSGTSGSFSYNEQFFGPGTRLTVL.

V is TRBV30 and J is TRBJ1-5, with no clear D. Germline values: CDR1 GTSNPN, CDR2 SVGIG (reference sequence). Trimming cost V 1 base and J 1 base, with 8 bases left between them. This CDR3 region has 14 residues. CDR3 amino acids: CAWSGGRSNQPQHF. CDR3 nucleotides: TGTGCCTGGAGTGGAGGTCGGAGCAATCAGCCCCAGCATTTT.

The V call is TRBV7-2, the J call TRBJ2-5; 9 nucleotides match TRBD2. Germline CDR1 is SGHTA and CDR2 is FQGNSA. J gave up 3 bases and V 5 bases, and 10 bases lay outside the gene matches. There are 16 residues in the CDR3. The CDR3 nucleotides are TGTGCCAGCAGCCGATCCGGGACTAGCATGGAAGAGACCCAGTACTTC. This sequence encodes CASSRSGTSMEETQYF.

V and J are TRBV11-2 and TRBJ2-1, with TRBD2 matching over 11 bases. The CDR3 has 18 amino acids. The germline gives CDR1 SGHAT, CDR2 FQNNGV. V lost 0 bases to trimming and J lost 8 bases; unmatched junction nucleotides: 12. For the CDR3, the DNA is TGTGCCAGCAGCTTAGATAACGTTAAGGGACTAGCGGAAGATGAGCAGTTCTTC. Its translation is CASSLDNVKGLAEDEQFF.

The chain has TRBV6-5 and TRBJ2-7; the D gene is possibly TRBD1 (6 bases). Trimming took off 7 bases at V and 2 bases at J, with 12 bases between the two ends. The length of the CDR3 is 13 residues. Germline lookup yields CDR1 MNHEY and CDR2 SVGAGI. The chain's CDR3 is CASKQQGTYEQYF. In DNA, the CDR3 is TGTGCCAGCAAACAACAGGGAACCTACGAGCAGTACTTC.

The CDR3 sequence is CASSPLRAGVYQETQYF. The DNA for the CDR3 is TGTGCCAGCTCACCATTGCGGGCAGGAGTGTACCAAGAGACCCAGTACTTC. This chain uses TRBV18 with TRBJ2-5, with D perhaps TRBD2 (5 bases). V lost 2 bases and J lost 0, with 16 bases in between. The V gene's germline CDR1 is KGHSH and CDR2 LQKENI. This CDR3 contains 17 residues.

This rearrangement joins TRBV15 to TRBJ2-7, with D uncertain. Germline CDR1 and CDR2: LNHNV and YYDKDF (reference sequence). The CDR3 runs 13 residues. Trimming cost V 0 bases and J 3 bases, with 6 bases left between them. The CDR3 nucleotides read TGTGCCACCAGCAGAGATAGCCGCTACGAGCAGTACTTC. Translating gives CATSRDSRYEQYF. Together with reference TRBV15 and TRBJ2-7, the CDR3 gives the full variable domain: DAMVIQNPRYQVTQFGKPVTLSCSQTLNHNVMYWYQQKSSQAPKLLFHYYDKDFNNEADTPDNFQSRRPNTSFCFLDIRSPGLGDTAMYLCATSRDSRYEQYFGPGTRLTVT.

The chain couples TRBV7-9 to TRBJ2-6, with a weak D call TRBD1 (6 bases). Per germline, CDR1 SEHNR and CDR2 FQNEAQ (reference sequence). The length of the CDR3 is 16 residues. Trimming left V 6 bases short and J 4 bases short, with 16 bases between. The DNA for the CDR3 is TGTGCCAGCAGGGAAATTTCAGGGGTGGGGGCCAACGTCCTGACTTTC. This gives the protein CASREISGVGANVLTF.

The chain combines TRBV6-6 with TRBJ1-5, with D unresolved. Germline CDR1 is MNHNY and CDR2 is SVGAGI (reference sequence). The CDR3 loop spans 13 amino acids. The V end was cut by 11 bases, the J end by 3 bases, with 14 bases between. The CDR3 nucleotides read TGTGCCGTGTTTGCCGGTATCAATCAGCCCCAGCATTTT. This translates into CAVFAGINQPQHF.